Included here is one TCR beta chain sequence, with context. The repertoire was sequenced with immunoSEQ multiplex PCR; TCRdb's copy has only in-frame clones and lacks some. Of roughly 2 million clones listed, under 97% are singletons. The sample originates from a study of shared clonotypes between healthy human individuals. Germline V lookup: CDR1 MNHNY, CDR2 SVGAGI (reference sequence). CDR3 length: 15 residues. Losses at the gene ends were 6 bases for V and 5 bases for J; bases not matched to a gene: 8. Donors included only healthy HIV-negative adults lacking recent acute infections or vaccinations.

This chain joins TRBV6-6 and TRBJ1-5; 9 nucleotides align to TRBD1. The sequence derives from a man aged 18 to 30 in good health. The sequencing sample was made of naive CD4+ T cells sorted from blood. Described subset: CD45RA+ positively selected. The CDR3 nucleotides read TGTGCCAGCAGGGTCCCCGGGACAGGGTATCAGCCCCAGCATTTT. It codes for CASRVPGTGYQPQHF.